The T cell receptor beta chain under discussion was sequenced for a study of T cells in Graves' hyperthyroidism and ophthalmopathy. General study findings and limits: Most thyroid clonotypes expanded above 0.001 were also detected in blood.

Researchers defined stable Graves' hyperthyroidism as no ophthalmopathy progression within 18 months. Patients aged 18 to 65 with hyperthyroidism were newly diagnosed, with duration under 2 months. The germline V gene has CDR1 SNHLY and CDR2 FYNNEI. V was clipped by 7 bases and J by 5 bases, with 5 bases between them. The CDR3 spans 11 residues. Regarding this clonotype: Its specificity is not known.

RNA transcripts served as the template for amplifying TCR beta CDR3 regions. In the first-round RT-PCR of the TCR CDR3, the HTBI primer set was used. TCRdb re-called the multiplex PCR reads through MiXCR, storing one row per CDR3 protein. The sample has roughly 700,000 distinct CDR3 sequences; 15% to 20% are singletons. Source material: blood. The chain employs TRBV2 and TRBJ2-2; D not resolved. The source of this sequence is a man between 45 and 60 years old with Graves' hyperthyroidism. CDR3: CASTTTGELFF. CDR3 nucleotide sequence: TGTGCCAGCACTACGACCGGGGAGCTGTTTTTT.